A single sample is the source of the 5 T cell receptor beta chains below, sequenced in a study of blood T cells in healthy people across ages. A J-beta primer mix and a sample-barcoded 5' primer were used in a second PCR of about 7 to 12 cycles. One entry per CDR3 protein, called by TCRdb with MiXCR from the 5' RACE reads. This table holds approximately 800,000 distinct CDR3 sequences, 50% to 65% found once. The sample comprised blood. The receptors originated from a man aged 80 or over in good health.

J is TRBJ2-3 and V is TRBV7-6; TRBD2 agrees at 8 bases. With V trimmed by 5 bases and J by 0 bases, 10 bases remained unmatched. Germline V gene sequence: CDR1 SGHVS, CDR2 FNYEAQ. The CDR3 is made up of 17 amino acids. CDR3 sequence: CASSLGTSGPSTDTQYF. The CDR3 coding sequence is TGTGCCAGCAGCCTCGGAACTAGCGGCCCAAGCACAGATACGCAGTATTTT.

The chain links TRBV7-9 to TRBJ2-3, with TRBD2 matching 10 bases. The CDR3 loop spans 17 amino acids. CDR1 SEHNR and CDR2 FQNEAQ come from the germline V gene (reference sequence). The junction had 8 bases not matched to a gene; V was cut back by 5 bases and J by 0 bases. CDR3 loop: CASSGASGRGSTDTQYF. CDR3 sequence (DNA): TGTGCCAGCAGCGGAGCTAGCGGGAGAGGGAGCACAGATACGCAGTATTTT.

This rearrangement joins TRBV27 to TRBJ2-7, with 13 bases aligning to TRBD2. CDR1 is MNHEY, CDR2 SMNVEV, per germline (reference sequence). The trim removed 8 bases at V and 5 bases at J, leaving 9 bases unmatched. This CDR3 contains 15 residues. Written as DNA, the CDR3 is TGTGCCAGCTCCGACGGGACTAGCGGGACACACGAGCAGTACTTC. Translating it yields CASSDGTSGTHEQYF.

The chain carries TRBV24-1 and TRBJ2-3; D is uncertain. Between the trimmed V and J ends, which lost 5 bases and 8 bases, there was a span of 7 bases. From germline, CDR1 is KGHDR and CDR2 SFDVKD. This CDR3 is 11 amino acids long. The CDR3 loop reads CATSAQSTQYF. The CDR3 DNA is TGTGCCACCAGTGCCCAAAGTACGCAGTATTTT.

CDR3 amino acids: CSASQESRTSGEQYF. DNA for the CDR3: TGCAGTGCTAGTCAGGAGTCCCGGACATCGGGCGAGCAGTACTTC. The chain has TRBV20-1 and TRBJ2-7; tentatively, D is TRBD1 (5 bases). The CDR3 spans 15 residues. Looked up from germline, CDR1 is DFQATT and CDR2 is SNEGSKA (reference sequence). V was cut by 3 bases and J by 6 bases, with 21 bases left in between.